This section outlines one T cell receptor (beta chain) sequence together with its context. The antigen is unknown. Clones were read by immunoSEQ multiplex PCR, and TCRdb kept only the in-frame ones, dropping some. The sample lists approximately 110,000 clones, about 89% seen once, with around 15% in the top ten. This sample was taken from a study of identifying expanded T cells in peripheral blood. General study results and limits: Roughly 2-week clone count variance significantly increased as total template count grew.

The length of the CDR3 is 16 residues. Germline V gene lookup returns CDR1 SEHNR and CDR2 FQNEAQ (reference sequence). The J segment lost 4 bases and the V segment lost 5 bases, leaving 8 bases of the junction unmatched. V usage is TRBV7-9 and J usage is TRBJ2-6, with TRBD1 matching 7 bases. The sequenced sample was blood. The sequence derives from a person aged 18 to 75 in good health. CDR3 bases: TGTGCCAGCAGCCCCACGACAGGGTACGGGGCCAACGTCCTGACTTTC. It codes for CASSPTTGYGANVLTF.